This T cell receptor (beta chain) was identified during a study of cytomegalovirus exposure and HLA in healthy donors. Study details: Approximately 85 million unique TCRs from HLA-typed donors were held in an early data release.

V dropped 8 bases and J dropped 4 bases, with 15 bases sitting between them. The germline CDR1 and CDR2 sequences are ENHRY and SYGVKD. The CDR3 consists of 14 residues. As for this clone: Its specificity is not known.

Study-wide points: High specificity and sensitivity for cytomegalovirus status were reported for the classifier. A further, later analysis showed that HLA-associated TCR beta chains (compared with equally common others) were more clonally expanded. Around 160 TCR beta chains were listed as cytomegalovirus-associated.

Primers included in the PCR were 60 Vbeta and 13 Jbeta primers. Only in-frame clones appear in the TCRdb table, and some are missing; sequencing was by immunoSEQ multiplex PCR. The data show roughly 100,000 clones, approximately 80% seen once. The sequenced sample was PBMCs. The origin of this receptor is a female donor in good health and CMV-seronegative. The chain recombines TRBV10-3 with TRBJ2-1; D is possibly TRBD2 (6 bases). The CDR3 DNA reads TGTGCCATCCTGGGAGGACACGAATACAATGAGCAGTTCTTC. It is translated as CAILGGHEYNEQFF.